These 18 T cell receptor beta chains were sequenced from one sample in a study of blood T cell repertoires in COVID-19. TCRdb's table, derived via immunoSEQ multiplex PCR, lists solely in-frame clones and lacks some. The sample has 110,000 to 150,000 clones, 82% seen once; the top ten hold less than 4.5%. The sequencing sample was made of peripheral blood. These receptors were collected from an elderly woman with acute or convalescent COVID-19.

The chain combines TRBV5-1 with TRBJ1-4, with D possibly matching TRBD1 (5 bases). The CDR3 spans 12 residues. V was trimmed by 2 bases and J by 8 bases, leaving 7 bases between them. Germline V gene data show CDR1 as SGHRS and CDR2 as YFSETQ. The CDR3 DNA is TGCGCCAGCAGCTTCGGGGGGGAAAAACTGTTTTTT. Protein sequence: CASSFGGEKLFF.

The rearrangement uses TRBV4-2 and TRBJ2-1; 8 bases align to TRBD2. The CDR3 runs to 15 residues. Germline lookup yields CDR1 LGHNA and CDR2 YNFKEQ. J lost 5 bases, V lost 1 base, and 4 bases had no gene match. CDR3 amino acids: CASSQGPGGDNEQFF. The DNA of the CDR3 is TGTGCCAGCAGCCAAGGTCCGGGAGGGGACAATGAGCAGTTCTTC.

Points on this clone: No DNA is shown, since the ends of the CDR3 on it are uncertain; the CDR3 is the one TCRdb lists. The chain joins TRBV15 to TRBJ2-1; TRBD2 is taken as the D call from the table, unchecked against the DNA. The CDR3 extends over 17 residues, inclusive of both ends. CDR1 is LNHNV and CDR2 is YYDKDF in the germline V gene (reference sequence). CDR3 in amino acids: CATSSLHQTSGRPEQFF.

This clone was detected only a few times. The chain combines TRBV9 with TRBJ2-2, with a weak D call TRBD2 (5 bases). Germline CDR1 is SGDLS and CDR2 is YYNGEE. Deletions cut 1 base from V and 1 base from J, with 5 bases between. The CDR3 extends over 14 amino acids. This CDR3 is CASSVRGNTGELFF. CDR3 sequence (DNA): TGTGCCAGCAGCGTACGGGGGAACACCGGGGAGCTGTTTTTT.

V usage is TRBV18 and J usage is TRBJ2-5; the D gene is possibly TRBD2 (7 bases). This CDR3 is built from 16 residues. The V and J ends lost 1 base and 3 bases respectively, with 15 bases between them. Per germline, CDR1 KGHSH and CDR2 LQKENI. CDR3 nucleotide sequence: TGTGCCAGCTCACCACGGGAGGGGGGGCCAGAAGAGACCCAGTACTTC. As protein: CASSPREGGPEETQYF.

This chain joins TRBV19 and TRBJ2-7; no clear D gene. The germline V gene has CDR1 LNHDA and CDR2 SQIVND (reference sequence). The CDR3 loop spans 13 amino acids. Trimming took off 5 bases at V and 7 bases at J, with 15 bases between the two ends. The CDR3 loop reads CASSVWSSREQYF. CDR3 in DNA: TGTGCCAGTAGTGTCTGGAGTAGCCGGGAGCAGTACTTC.

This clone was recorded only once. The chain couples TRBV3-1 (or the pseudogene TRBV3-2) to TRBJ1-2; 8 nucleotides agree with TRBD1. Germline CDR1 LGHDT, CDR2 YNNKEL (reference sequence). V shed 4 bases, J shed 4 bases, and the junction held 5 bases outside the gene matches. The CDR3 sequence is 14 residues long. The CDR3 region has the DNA TGTGCCAGCAGCCCGACAGGGGATAGCTATGGCTACACCTTC. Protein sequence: CASSPTGDSYGYTF.

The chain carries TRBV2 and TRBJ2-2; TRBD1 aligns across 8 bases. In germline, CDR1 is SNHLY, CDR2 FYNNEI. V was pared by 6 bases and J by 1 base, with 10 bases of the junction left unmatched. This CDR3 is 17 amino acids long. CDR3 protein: CASRLRAGQGNTGELFF. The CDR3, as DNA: TGTGCCAGCAGACTTAGAGCCGGACAGGGGAACACCGGGGAGCTGTTTTTT.

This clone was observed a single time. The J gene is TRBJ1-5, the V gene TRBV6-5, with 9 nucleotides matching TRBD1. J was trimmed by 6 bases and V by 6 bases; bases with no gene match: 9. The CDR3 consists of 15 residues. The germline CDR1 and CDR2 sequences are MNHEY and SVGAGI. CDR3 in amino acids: CASRTGQGSFQPQHF. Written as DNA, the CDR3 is TGTGCCAGCAGAACCGGACAGGGGAGTTTTCAGCCCCAGCATTTT.

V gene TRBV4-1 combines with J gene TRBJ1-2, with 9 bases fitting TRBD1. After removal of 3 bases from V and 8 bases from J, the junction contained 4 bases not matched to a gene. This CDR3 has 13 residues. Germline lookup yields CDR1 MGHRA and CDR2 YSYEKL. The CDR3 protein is CASSHRTGGGYTF. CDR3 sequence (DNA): TGCGCCAGCAGCCACCGTACAGGGGGCGGCTACACCTTC.

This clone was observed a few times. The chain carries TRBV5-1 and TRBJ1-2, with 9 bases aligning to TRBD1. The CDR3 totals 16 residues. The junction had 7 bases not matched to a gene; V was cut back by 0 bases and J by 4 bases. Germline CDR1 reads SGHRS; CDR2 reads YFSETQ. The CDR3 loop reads CASSLAETGGVYGYTF. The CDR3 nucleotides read TGCGCCAGCAGCTTGGCGGAGACAGGGGGAGTCTATGGCTACACCTTC.

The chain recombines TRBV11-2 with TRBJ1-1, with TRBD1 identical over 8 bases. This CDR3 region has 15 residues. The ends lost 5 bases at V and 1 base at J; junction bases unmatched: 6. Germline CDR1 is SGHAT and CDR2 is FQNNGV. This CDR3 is CASSIRGRGNTEAFF. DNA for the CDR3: TGTGCCAGCAGCATCAGGGGGCGCGGGAACACTGAAGCTTTCTTT.

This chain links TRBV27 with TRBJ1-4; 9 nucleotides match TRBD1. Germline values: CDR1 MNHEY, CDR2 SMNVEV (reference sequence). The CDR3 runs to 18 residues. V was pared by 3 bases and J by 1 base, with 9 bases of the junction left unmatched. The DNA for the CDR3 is TGTGCCAGCAGTTTTAACAGGGGGCCTACGGAAACTAATGAAAAACTGTTTTTT. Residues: CASSFNRGPTETNEKLFF.

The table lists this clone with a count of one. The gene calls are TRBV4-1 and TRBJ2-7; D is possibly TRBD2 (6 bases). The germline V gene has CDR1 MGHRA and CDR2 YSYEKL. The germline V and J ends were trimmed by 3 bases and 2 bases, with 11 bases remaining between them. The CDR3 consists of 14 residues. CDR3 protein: CASSHPTRTYEQYF. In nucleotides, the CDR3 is TGCGCCAGCAGCCACCCGACTAGGACCTACGAGCAGTACTTC.

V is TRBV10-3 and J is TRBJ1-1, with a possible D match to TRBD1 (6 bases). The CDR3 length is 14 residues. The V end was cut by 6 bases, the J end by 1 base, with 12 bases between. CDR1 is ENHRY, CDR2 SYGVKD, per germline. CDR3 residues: CAISFTDRNTEAFF. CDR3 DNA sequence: TGTGCCATCAGCTTTACGGACAGGAACACTGAAGCTTTCTTT.

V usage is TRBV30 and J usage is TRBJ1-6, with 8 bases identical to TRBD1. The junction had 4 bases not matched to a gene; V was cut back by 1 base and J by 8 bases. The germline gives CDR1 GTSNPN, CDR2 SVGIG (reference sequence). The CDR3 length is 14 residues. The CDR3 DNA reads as TGTGCCTGGAGTGGACGGACAGGGTATTCACCCCTCCACTTT. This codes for CAWSGRTGYSPLHF.

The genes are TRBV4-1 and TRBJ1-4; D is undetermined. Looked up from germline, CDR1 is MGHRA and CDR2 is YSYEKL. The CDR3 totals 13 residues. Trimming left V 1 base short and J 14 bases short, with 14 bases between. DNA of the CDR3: TGCGCCAGCAGCCAAGGGTTCGCATCGGGGCTGTTTTTT. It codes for CASSQGFASGLFF.

Here the CDR3 DNA reads TGTGCCAGCAGCTTAGGTGGCGGAGAAGAGACTTTCTTT. Translating gives CASSLGGGEETFF. The chain recombines TRBV7-9 with TRBJ1-1, with D unresolved. Germline lookup yields CDR1 SEHNR and CDR2 FQNEAQ (reference sequence). The CDR3 has 13 amino acids. Trimming pared 1 base from V and 12 bases from J, leaving 15 bases between.